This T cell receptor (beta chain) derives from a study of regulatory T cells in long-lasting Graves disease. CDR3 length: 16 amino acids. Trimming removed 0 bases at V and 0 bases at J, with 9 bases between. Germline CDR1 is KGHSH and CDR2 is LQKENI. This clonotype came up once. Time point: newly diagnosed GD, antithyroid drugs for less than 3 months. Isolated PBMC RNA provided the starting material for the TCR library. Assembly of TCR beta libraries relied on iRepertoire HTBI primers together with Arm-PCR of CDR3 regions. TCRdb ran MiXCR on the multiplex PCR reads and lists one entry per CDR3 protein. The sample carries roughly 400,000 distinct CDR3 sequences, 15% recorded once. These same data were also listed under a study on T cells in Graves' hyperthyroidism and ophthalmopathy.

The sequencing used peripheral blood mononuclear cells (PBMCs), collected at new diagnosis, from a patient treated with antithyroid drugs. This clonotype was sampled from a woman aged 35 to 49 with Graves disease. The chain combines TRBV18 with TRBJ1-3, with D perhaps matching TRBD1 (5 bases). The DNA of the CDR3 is TGTGCCAGCTCACCACCAGTCGGGACCTCTGGAAACACCATATATTTT. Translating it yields CASSPPVGTSGNTIYF.